The rows below give T cell receptor beta chains drawn from one sample of a study of technical replicates of blood from four donors. Assay used: immunoSEQ multiplex PCR; TCRdb lists only in-frame clones, some missing. This sample yields approximately 80,000 clones, of which roughly nine tenths are seen a single time; 0.25% belongs to the top ten. Input material: T cells isolated from PBMCs. Every receptor here comes from a human donor in good health. Both conserved end residues are part of each CDR3. The order of the fields is D gene, V gene, J gene, clone size, CDR3 protein, CDR3 DNA. D genes are given only for firm matches. Size tells how often a clone was seen (once, few, many) or the class of an expanded clone, and some rows leave it out.

-	TRBV27	TRBJ2-2	-	CASSPPVGGTGELFF	TGTGCCAGCAGTCCCCCGGTAGGAGGGACCGGGGAGCTGTTTTTT
TRBD1	TRBV7-9	TRBJ1-5	-	CASTGGTGLGNQPQHF	TGTGCCAGCACCGGAGGGACAGGGCTGGGCAATCAGCCCCAGCATTTT
-	TRBV7-9	TRBJ1-1	-	CASSLGYYTEAFF	TGTGCCAGCAGCTTAGGTTATTACACTGAAGCTTTCTTT
TRBD2	TRBV5-1	TRBJ2-3	once	CASSLSYYRTSGSGTQYF	TGCGCCAGCAGCTTGAGTTACTACAGGACTAGCGGGTCTGGTACGCAGTATTTT
TRBD2	TRBV18	TRBJ2-7	-	CASSPVTSGEEQYF	TGTGCCAGCTCACCAGTGACTAGCGGTGAGGAGCAGTACTTC
-	TRBV10-1	TRBJ2-1	-	CASSESTTAYNEQFF	TGCGCCAGCAGTGAGTCGACGACTGCCTACAATGAGCAGTTCTTC
-	TRBV6-5	TRBJ2-3	-	CASSYRDFTDTQYF	TGTGCCAGCAGTTACAGGGACTTTACAGATACGCAGTATTTT
TRBD2	TRBV9	TRBJ2-5	-	CASSAPERGGGETQYF	TGTGCCAGCAGCGCGCCGGAGCGGGGGGGCGGGGAGACCCAGTACTTC
-	TRBV12-5	TRBJ2-1	few	CASGLVTVGNEQFF	TGTGCTAGTGGTTTGGTAACTGTCGGGAATGAGCAGTTCTTC
-	TRBV5-5	TRBJ1-2	-	CASSPTGVVGGYTF	TGTGCCAGCAGCCCCACGGGGGTTGTCGGCGGCTACACCTTC
TRBD1	TRBV2	TRBJ2-7	-	CASSVEHRGLAEQYF	TGTGCCAGCAGTGTTGAGCACAGGGGGCTAGCCGAGCAGTACTTC
TRBD1	TRBV5-1	TRBJ1-1	once	CASSLNSGQGGEAFF	TGCGCCAGCAGCTTGAATTCGGGACAGGGAGGTGAAGCTTTCTTT
TRBD2	TRBV15	TRBJ2-1	once	CATSRGTGLAGASSYNEQFF	TGTGCCACCAGCAGGGGGACGGGACTAGCGGGGGCCAGCTCCTACAATGAGCAGTTCTTC
-	TRBV30	TRBJ2-7	-	CAWRRGGQANYEQYF	TGTGCCTGGAGGAGGGGGGGACAGGCGAACTACGAGCAGTACTTC
-	TRBV6-1	TRBJ2-1	few	CASSQMRRGNEQFF	TGTGCCAGTTCCCAGATGAGGCGGGGCAATGAGCAGTTCTTC
-	TRBV19	TRBJ1-3	-	CASSTQPGNTIYF	TGTGCCAGTAGTACACAGCCTGGAAACACCATATATTTT
TRBD1	TRBV5-1	TRBJ2-7	-	CASSLTGTVSYEQYF	TGCGCCAGCAGCTTGACCGGGACAGTCTCCTACGAGCAGTACTTC
-	TRBV5-5	TRBJ2-6	-	CASSLGPGAGANVLTF	TGTGCCAGCAGCTTGGGCCCCGGGGCTGGGGCCAACGTCCTGACTTTC
TRBD2	TRBV7-2	TRBJ2-1	-	CASSRKRSGSYNEQFF	TGTGCCAGCAGCCGCAAACGGAGCGGGAGTTACAATGAGCAGTTCTTC
TRBD1	TRBV27	TRBJ2-2	-	CASSLQGTNTGELFF	TGTGCCAGCAGCCTACAGGGGACGAACACCGGGGAGCTGTTTTTT
TRBD1	TRBV28	TRBJ1-2	-	CASTSTGQGSGGYTF	TGTGCCAGCACCTCTACCGGACAGGGGTCGGGGGGCTACACCTTC
TRBD2	TRBV5-1	TRBJ2-5	-	CASSLDWGRAEETQYF	TGCGCCAGCAGCTTGGATTGGGGGAGGGCCGAGGAGACCCAGTACTTC
-	TRBV19	TRBJ2-7	-	CASSNGHPYEQYF	TGTGCCAGTAGTAATGGCCACCCCTACGAGCAGTACTTC
-	TRBV7-8	TRBJ2-7	-	CASTRRAYEQYF	TGTGCCAGCACCCGCAGGGCCTACGAGCAGTACTTC
-	TRBV28	TRBJ1-4	-	CASSQTATNEKLFF	TGTGCCAGCAGTCAAACGGCAACTAATGAAAAACTGTTTTTT
-	TRBV28	TRBJ1-1	few	CASSLDSKAAFF	TGTGCCAGCAGTTTGGACTCTAAGGCAGCTTTCTTT
-	TRBV15	TRBJ2-2	-	CATNREPFGTSNTGELFF	TGTGCCACCAACAGGGAACCATTCGGGACATCGAACACCGGGGAGCTGTTTTTT
-	TRBV11-2	TRBJ1-3	-	CASSSLWRTASGNTIYF	TGTGCCAGCAGCTCTTTGTGGAGGACAGCCTCTGGAAACACCATATATTTT
TRBD1	TRBV7-9	TRBJ1-1	once	CASSRTGSDTEAFF	TGTGCCAGCAGCCGGACAGGGTCCGATACTGAAGCTTTCTTT
-	TRBV5-5	TRBJ1-1	-	CASSWATKANTEAFF	TGTGCCAGCAGCTGGGCGACAAAAGCTAACACTGAAGCTTTCTTT
TRBD2	TRBV4-2	TRBJ2-1	-	CASSQGRTSGYNEQFF	TGTGCCAGCAGCCAAGGACGGACTAGCGGATACAATGAGCAGTTCTTC
-	TRBV29-1	TRBJ2-1	-	CSVWAGMFINEQFF	TGCAGCGTTTGGGCAGGGATGTTCATCAATGAGCAGTTCTTC
TRBD2	TRBV10-3	TRBJ2-7	-	CATGGAYEQYF	TGTGCCACCGGGGGGGCGTACGAGCAGTACTTC
-	TRBV6-5	TRBJ1-1	-	CASSYSSGQSNTEAFF	TGTGCCAGCAGTTACTCGAGCGGACAGAGCAACACTGAAGCTTTCTTT
TRBD2	TRBV9	TRBJ2-1	-	CASSLTTGTSGSSYNEQFF	TGTGCCAGCAGCCTGACGACCGGGACTAGCGGGAGCTCCTACAATGAGCAGTTCTTC
TRBD2	TRBV9	TRBJ2-1	-	CASSAGLAGGPEFF	TGTGCCAGCAGCGCCGGACTAGCGGGGGGGCCGGAGTTCTTC
TRBD1	TRBV2	TRBJ2-7	-	CASSEVRGEQYF	TGTGCCAGCAGTGAAGTCAGGGGGGAGCAGTACTTC
TRBD1	TRBV9	TRBJ2-1	-	CASSLRTGGEQFF	TGTGCCAGCAGCCTCAGGACAGGGGGGGAGCAGTTCTTC
-	TRBV2	TRBJ2-3	-	CASSFVSSTDTQYF	TGTGCCAGCAGTTTTGTTTCTAGCACAGATACGCAGTATTTT